This T cell receptor beta chain was identified in a study of CD8 T cells in ankylosing spondylitis. The V gene's germline CDR1 is SGHVS and CDR2 FQNEAQ. V was cut by 2 bases and J by 0 bases, with 12 bases left in between. CDR3 length: 16 residues. As the method for making TCR beta libraries, quantitative 5'-RACE with molecular barcodes was used. TCRdb ran MiXCR on the 5' RACE reads and lists one entry per CDR3 protein. The sample includes approximately 110,000 distinct CDR3 sequences, approximately 25% of them seen just once. There are many counts of this clonotype. Antigen specificity is unknown. Study conclusions and caveats: Previously reported in reactive arthritis synovial fluid and blood were some of the motif variants.

The clonotype comes from a male donor with ankylosing spondylitis. Sequenced: synovial fluid, either unsorted or a sorted T cell fraction (not recorded which). This chain connects TRBV7-8 to TRBJ2-3; maybe TRBD2 (6 bases). The CDR3 loop reads CASSLLLAASTDTQYF. DNA for the CDR3: TGTGCCAGCAGCTTATTACTAGCTGCTAGCACAGATACGCAGTATTTT.